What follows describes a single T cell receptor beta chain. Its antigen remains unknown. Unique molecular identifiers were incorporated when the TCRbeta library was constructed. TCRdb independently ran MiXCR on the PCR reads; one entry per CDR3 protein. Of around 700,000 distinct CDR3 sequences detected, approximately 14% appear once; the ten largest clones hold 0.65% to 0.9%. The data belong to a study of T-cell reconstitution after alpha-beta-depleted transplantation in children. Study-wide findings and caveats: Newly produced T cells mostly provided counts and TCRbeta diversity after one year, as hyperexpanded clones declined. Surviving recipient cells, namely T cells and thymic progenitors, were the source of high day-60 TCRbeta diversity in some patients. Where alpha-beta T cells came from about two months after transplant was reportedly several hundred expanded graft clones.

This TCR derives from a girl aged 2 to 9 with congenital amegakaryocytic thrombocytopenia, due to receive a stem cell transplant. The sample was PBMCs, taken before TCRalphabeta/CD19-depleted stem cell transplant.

The CDR3 sequence: CASKSGTLNTGELFF. CDR3 nucleotide sequence: TGTGCCAGCAAGAGCGGGACCCTGAACACCGGGGAGCTGTTTTTT. V usage is TRBV6-2 or TRBV6-3 and J usage is TRBJ2-2; TRBD2 matches at 7 bases. CDR1 MNHEY and CDR2 SVGEGT come from the germline V gene. The CDR3 is made up of 15 amino acids. Trimming at V came to 7 bases and at J to 1 base, leaving 6 bases not matched to a gene.